The rows below give T cell receptor beta chains drawn from one sample of a study of shared clonotypes between healthy human individuals. Profiling relied on immunoSEQ multiplex PCR, and the TCRdb table lists in-frame clones only, not all of them. The data contain some 2,500,000 clones, less than 95% of them singletons. Source material: naive CD4+ T cells from PBMCs. These receptors all stem from a man between 18 and 35 years old in good health. Some clones in this sample may be carry-over from other donors' samples. The CDR3 runs from the conserved cysteine through the conserved F or W. A D gene is named only where the DNA matches it firmly. Size is omitted from some rows. Given values are once, few, many or a class for expanded clones.

CDR3aa: CASSFGDRTEQYF
CDR3nt: TGCGCCAGCAGCTTTGGGGACAGGACCGAGCAGTACTTC
d_gene: TRBD1
len: 13
j_gene: TRBJ2-7
v_gene: TRBV5-1
abundance: -

CDR3aa: CASSRDRPYQPQHF
CDR3nt: TGTGCCAGCAGCCGGGACAGGCCCTATCAGCCCCAGCATTTT
d_gene: TRBD1
len: 14
j_gene: TRBJ1-5
v_gene: TRBV28
abundance: -

CDR3aa: CASSLRGPGGSGANVLTF
CDR3nt: TGTGCCAGCAGCTTACGGGGCCCCGGGGGATCTGGGGCCAACGTCCTGACTTTC
d_gene: -
len: 18
j_gene: TRBJ2-6
v_gene: TRBV7-3
abundance: -

CDR3aa: CASSLTAGANSGELFF
CDR3nt: TGTGCCAGCAGCTTAACCGCTGGGGCAAACAGCGGGGAGCTGTTTTTT
d_gene: -
len: 16
j_gene: TRBJ2-2
v_gene: TRBV7-2
abundance: -

CDR3aa: CASSLGTGIMNTEAFF
CDR3nt: TGCGCCAGCAGCTTGGGGACAGGGATCATGAACACTGAAGCTTTCTTT
d_gene: TRBD1
len: 16
j_gene: TRBJ1-1
v_gene: TRBV5-1
abundance: -

CDR3aa: CAISQTGPLGLAVGEQFF
CDR3nt: TGTGCCATCAGTCAGACAGGACCCCTTGGACTAGCGGTGGGTGAGCAGTTCTTC
d_gene: TRBD2
len: 18
j_gene: TRBJ2-1
v_gene: TRBV10-3
abundance: -

CDR3aa: CASSPAGGRDGELFF
CDR3nt: TGTGCCAGCAGTCCGGCAGGGGGCAGGGACGGGGAGCTGTTTTTT
d_gene: TRBD1
len: 15
j_gene: TRBJ2-2
v_gene: TRBV28
abundance: -

CDR3aa: CASSAERQGVRGYTF
CDR3nt: TGTGCCAGCAGCGCAGAAAGACAGGGAGTCCGTGGCTACACCTTC
d_gene: TRBD1
len: 15
j_gene: TRBJ1-2
v_gene: TRBV9
abundance: -

CDR3aa: CASSNGGQAFF
CDR3nt: TGTGCCAGCAGTAACGGCGGGCAAGCTTTCTTT
d_gene: -
len: 11
j_gene: TRBJ1-1
v_gene: TRBV28
abundance: -

CDR3aa: CASSLDSRGTEAFF
CDR3nt: TGCGCCAGCAGCTTGGACTCCAGGGGCACTGAAGCTTTCTTT
d_gene: -
len: 14
j_gene: TRBJ1-1
v_gene: TRBV5-1
abundance: -

CDR3aa: CASTPGRENGYTF
CDR3nt: TGTGCCAGCACCCCGGGGCGGGAGAATGGCTACACCTTC
d_gene: -
len: 13
j_gene: TRBJ1-2
v_gene: TRBV28
abundance: -

CDR3aa: CAIREGVNGNQPQHF
CDR3nt: TGTGCCATCAGGGAGGGGGTAAACGGCAATCAGCCCCAGCATTTT
d_gene: -
len: 15
j_gene: TRBJ1-5
v_gene: TRBV10-3
abundance: few

CDR3aa: CASSLAGGLDEQYF
CDR3nt: TGTGCCAGCAGCCTAGCGGGAGGCCTAGACGAGCAGTACTTC
d_gene: TRBD2
len: 14
j_gene: TRBJ2-7
v_gene: TRBV6-6
abundance: -

CDR3aa: CASSTPVGEQYF
CDR3nt: TGTGCCAGCAGTACGCCCGTGGGCGAGCAGTACTTC
d_gene: -
len: 12
j_gene: TRBJ2-7
v_gene: TRBV6-5
abundance: -

CDR3aa: CASSYSRGYGYTF
CDR3nt: TGTGCCAGCAGTTACTCACGTGGCTATGGCTACACCTTC
d_gene: -
len: 13
j_gene: TRBJ1-2
v_gene: TRBV6-5
abundance: -

CDR3aa: CASTRGLGGYEQYF
CDR3nt: TGTGCCAGCACGCGGGGCCTTGGAGGCTACGAGCAGTACTTC
d_gene: -
len: 14
j_gene: TRBJ2-7
v_gene: TRBV6-6
abundance: -

CDR3aa: CASSKPPISEAFF
CDR3nt: TGTGCCAGCAGTAAACCCCCCATTTCTGAAGCTTTCTTT
d_gene: -
len: 13
j_gene: TRBJ1-1
v_gene: TRBV28
abundance: once

CDR3aa: CASSVTGFDEQYF
CDR3nt: TGTGCCAGTAGTGTGACAGGGTTCGACGAGCAGTACTTC
d_gene: TRBD1
len: 13
j_gene: TRBJ2-7
v_gene: TRBV19
abundance: -

CDR3aa: CASSESGTGGKNEQFF
CDR3nt: TGTGCCAGCAGTGAATCCGGGACAGGGGGTAAAAATGAGCAGTTCTTC
d_gene: TRBD1
len: 16
j_gene: TRBJ2-1
v_gene: TRBV6-1
abundance: -

CDR3aa: CASRRHFTDTQYF
CDR3nt: TGTGCCAGCAGGAGACACTTCACAGATACGCAGTATTTT
d_gene: -
len: 13
j_gene: TRBJ2-3
v_gene: TRBV21-1
abundance: -

CDR3aa: CASSATVIGSPLHF
CDR3nt: TGTGCCAGCAGCGCGACAGTTATAGGTTCACCCCTCCACTTT
d_gene: -
len: 14
j_gene: TRBJ1-6
v_gene: TRBV6-4
abundance: -

CDR3aa: CSATRGETQYF
CDR3nt: TGCAGTGCAACTCGCGGGGAGACCCAGTACTTC
d_gene: -
len: 11
j_gene: TRBJ2-5
v_gene: TRBV20-1
abundance: -

CDR3aa: CASSPSKAGGDAYNEQFF
CDR3nt: TGTGCCAGCAGCCCCTCGAAGGCGGGAGGGGATGCATACAATGAGCAGTTCTTC
d_gene: TRBD2
len: 18
j_gene: TRBJ2-1
v_gene: TRBV5-4
abundance: few

CDR3aa: CASSLIAPGGSTDTQYF
CDR3nt: TGTGCCAGCAGCTTAATTGCTCCTGGCGGGAGCACAGATACGCAGTATTTT
d_gene: -
len: 17
j_gene: TRBJ2-3
v_gene: TRBV7-3
abundance: -

CDR3aa: CASRAGGGRGDTQYF
CDR3nt: TGTGCCAGTAGAGCCGGAGGGGGGAGAGGAGATACGCAGTATTTT
d_gene: -
len: 15
j_gene: TRBJ2-3
v_gene: TRBV19
abundance: -

CDR3aa: CASSLGGGGKGETQYF
CDR3nt: TGTGCCAGCAGCTTGGGCGGGGGCGGTAAGGGAGAGACCCAGTACTTC
d_gene: -
len: 16
j_gene: TRBJ2-5
v_gene: TRBV7-7
abundance: -

CDR3aa: CASSGSGEGEQYF
CDR3nt: TGTGCCAGCAGCGGGTCCGGGGAGGGCGAGCAGTACTTC
d_gene: TRBD2
len: 13
j_gene: TRBJ2-7
v_gene: TRBV9
abundance: -